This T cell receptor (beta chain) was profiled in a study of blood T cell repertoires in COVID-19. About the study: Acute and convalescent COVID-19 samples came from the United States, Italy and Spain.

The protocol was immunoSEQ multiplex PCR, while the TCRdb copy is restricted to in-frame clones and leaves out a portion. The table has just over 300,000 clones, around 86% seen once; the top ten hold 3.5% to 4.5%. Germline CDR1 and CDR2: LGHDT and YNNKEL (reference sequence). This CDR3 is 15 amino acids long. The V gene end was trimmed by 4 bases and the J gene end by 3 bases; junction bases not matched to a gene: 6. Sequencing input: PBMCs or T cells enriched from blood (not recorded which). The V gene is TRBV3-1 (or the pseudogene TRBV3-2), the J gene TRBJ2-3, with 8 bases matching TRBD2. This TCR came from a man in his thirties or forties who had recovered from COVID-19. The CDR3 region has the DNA TGTGCCAGCAGCCGGGGGCTAGCGGGTACAGATACGCAGTATTTT. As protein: CASSRGLAGTDTQYF.